This T cell receptor (beta chain) derives from a study of CD8 T cells in ankylosing spondylitis (dated by TCRdb to about 2017). Some background on the complete study: T cell receptor beta repertoires were profiled in healthy donors and ankylosing spondylitis patients so that disease-linked TCR variants could be found. The full study cohort was made up of 25 to 30 ankylosing spondylitis patients and 108 healthy donors. Samples of peripheral blood were taken, and for ankylosing spondylitis patients, synovial fluid was collected as well.

This clonotype was found a few times. Its antigen is still unknown. Base qualities are not recorded, but no much larger clone differs from it by a single base. Paper-wide results and their limitations: A TCR beta motif made up of several highly homologous amino acid variants appeared to be characteristic of blood from ankylosing spondylitis patients. Some motif variants had previously been reported in the synovial fluid and blood of reactive arthritis patients, which suggests shared mechanisms of disease initiation. Significant enrichment of the disease-linked clones was reported in matched synovial fluid samples from ankylosing spondylitis patients. A CD8+ phenotype was shown by the disease-linked clones, which were found at relatively low frequencies in peripheral blood.

CDR1 and CDR2 are drawn from the germline V gene: LGHNA, YNFKEQ. The CDR3 has 15 amino acids, counting the end cysteine and phenylalanine. Kept here is only the CDR3 DNA, which spans 45 bases and is read in frame from base 1. Deletion took 0 bases off V and 4 bases off J, with a span of 10 bases between the germline ends. This sample was sequenced with an Illumina HiSeq 2500. TCR beta libraries were prepared by quantitative 5'-RACE with molecular barcodes. Per the original workflow: A new computational method, built on a probabilistic model of VDJ rearrangement, was used to identify disease-linked TCR variants. Using fastp at Q25 and MiXCR, TCRdb reprocessed the public reads and kept productive beta chains. Records with the same CDR3 protein are collapsed into one entry carrying the most frequent genes and DNA. The V and J calls and clone size come from TCRdb's table, not from the authors' own analysis. In this sample the table shows about 160,000 distinct CDR3 sequences, 9.8% of which occur a single time. The leading ten clones occupy roughly 15% of the sample.

Specimen: blood, either unsorted or a sorted T cell fraction (not recorded which). The rearrangement combines TRBV4-2 with TRBJ1-3; there is no confident call for the D gene. The receptor comes from a female donor with ankylosing spondylitis or in good health (not recorded which). The DNA reads TGTGCCAGCAGCCAAGAGGTTGCATCAGGAAACACCATATATTTT. Translated, it gives CASSQEVASGNTIYF.